This T cell receptor (beta chain) originates from a study of molecular identifiers for immune sequencing clone quantification (dated 2018 in TCRdb). At the level of the whole study: For a replicate experiment, the RNA from either 20,000 or 100,000 naive CD8 T cells was divided into five aliquots, and four of those aliquots went on to sequencing. The study was a methods study using CD8 T cells to benchmark molecular-identifier clustering-based TCR repertoire sequencing (MIDCIRS) and TCR RNA copy counting. General findings and caveats noted by the study authors: In CMV-specific effector cells, over 99% of molecules were held by clones above 20 RNA copies, whereas under 1% of molecules were held by such clones in naive cells. When barcode sub-clustering was left out, chimeric consensus sequences inflated TCR diversity, with chimeras reaching as high as 47%. Identical TCR molecules sharing a barcode could cause highly expanded clone sizes to be underestimated. Spiked-in Jurkat TCR RNA equivalent to a single cell was reported to be detectable even among over 800,000 naive CD8 T cells. Modeling estimated roughly 3 recovered TCR RNA copies per cell, compared with 9.5 to 10 by digital PCR, which implies around 33% capture efficiency. The naive libraries included spiked-in Jurkat TCR RNA (roughly nine copies' worth), and this RNA is not part of the donor repertoire.

Reading the germline V gene (reference sequence) gives CDR1 SEHNR and CDR2 FQNEAQ. Compared with germline, V lacks 0 bases and J lacks 2 bases; bases without a gene match: 4. The cysteine opens and the phenylalanine closes a CDR3 of 16 amino acids. Just the 48-base CDR3 DNA is kept, in frame starting at base 1. The library was made by PCR. Data came from a NextSeq 500. Bulk TCR libraries were generated as previously described, with the TCR primers listed in Table S5 used. Purification of total RNA was performed with the Qiagen AllPrep DNA/RNA kit. Before analysis, reads from multiple sequencing runs of the same library were pooled. Concerning the study's data processing: Reads were retained only if an exact TCR constant sequence was present, and the retained reads were trimmed to 150 nt and grouped according to their 12-nt molecular barcodes. Reads within each barcode group were sub-clustered using a 15% Levenshtein threshold, and quality-weighted consensus sequences were constructed for each RNA molecule. Non-functional sequences were excluded, and lower-count sequences lying one edit away from another sequence were also excluded. Based on a fit of two negative binomial distributions, barcode sub-clusters having less than 20% of the maximum read count were discarded. TCRdb handled the public reads itself, with Q25 trimming in fastp and clone calling in MiXCR, and kept productive beta chains. Under each unique CDR3 protein, matching rows form one entry showing the most common genes and DNA. The V and J calls, along with clone size, are taken from TCRdb and not from the paper's own processing. This sample gives under 800,000 distinct CDR3 sequences in total; 25% of them show up just once. The ten largest make up 0.7% to 0.95% of the sample.

Libraries of naive CD8 T cells were built from approximately 20,000 to 1,000,000 sorted cells, with 10%, 30% or 50% of the purified RNA used. On a BD FACSAria II, naive CD8 T cells were FACS-sorted as CD8+CD4-CCR7+CD45RA+ and collected into RLT Plus buffer. Detection sensitivity was tested by spiking Jurkat RNA equal to approximately 9 TCR copies' worth into samples containing roughly 17,000-1,000,000 naive CD8 T cells. CD8 T cells were enriched with RosetteSep CD8+ T Cell Enrichment Cocktail and Ficoll-Paque, followed by ACK red cell lysis. This clonotype was picked up a small number of times. The antigen it recognizes is unknown. No base qualities exist here, and no much larger clone lies one base off it.

Here the chain combines TRBV7-9 and TRBJ2-1, with 7 bases matching TRBD1. Sample: naive CD8+ T cells from blood, with Jurkat cell RNA spiked in. The cell subset or site tag for this specimen amounts to: FACS-sorted CD8+CD4-CCR7+CD45RA+ naive T cells. The TCR was taken from a human donor in good health. Some libraries in this study had Jurkat cell RNA spiked in. The sequenced DNA is TGTGCCAGCAGCTTAGCGGGGGACAGCGCCTACAATGAGCAGTTCTTC. It translates as CASSLAGDSAYNEQFF.